Each of the 3 T cell receptor beta chains below was sequenced from the same sample in a study of early T cells in non-severe SARS-CoV-2 infection. TCRdb passed the 5' RACE reads through MiXCR, listing each CDR3 protein once. The table lists tens of thousands of distinct CDR3 sequences, 8.9% of them singletons. The sequencing sample was made of whole blood. Source of these receptors: an adult who was a healthcare worker with PCR-confirmed SARS-CoV-2 infection or an uninfected control (not recorded which).

V gene TRBV29-1 combines with J gene TRBJ2-2, with D possibly matching TRBD2 (6 bases). CDR3 size: 14 residues. V was pared by 5 bases and J by 2 bases, with 12 bases between. The germline CDR1 and CDR2 sequences are SQVTM and ANQGSEA. The CDR3 spells CSVPGSSNTGELFF. CDR3 bases: TGCAGCGTTCCCGGGAGTAGCAACACCGGGGAGCTGTTTTTT.

This sequence joins TRBV19 and TRBJ2-3; D is undetermined. CDR3 length: 17 amino acids. Germline loops: CDR1 LNHDA, CDR2 SQIVND (reference sequence). Trimming stripped 3 bases from V and 0 bases from J, with 16 bases between. The CDR3: CASSMLWSRLSTDTQYF. The DNA for the CDR3 is TGTGCCAGTAGTATGCTGTGGAGCCGCCTTAGCACAGATACGCAGTATTTT.

The J gene is TRBJ2-3, the V gene TRBV7-2, with 9 bases lining up with TRBD1. Per germline, CDR1 SGHTA and CDR2 FQGNSA. The J segment lost 5 bases and the V segment lost 5 bases, leaving 8 bases of the junction unmatched. CDR3 length: 15 amino acids. The CDR3 region has the DNA TGTGCCAGCAGCACAGGGGGCGCCCCGGAAGATACGCAGTATTTT. Amino acids: CASSTGGAPEDTQYF.